This T cell receptor beta chain was sequenced in a study of cytomegalovirus exposure and HLA in healthy donors. Researchers ran the PCR with 60 Vbeta and 13 Jbeta primers. Sequenced by immunoSEQ multiplex PCR; TCRdb stores in-frame clones only, minus some. The data show roughly 120,000 clones, about 70% seen once. This clone was seen a handful of times. Antigen unknown. Broader study findings: Later analysis indicated greater clonal expansion among HLA-associated TCR beta chains than among equally common other chains. The classifier reportedly diagnosed cytomegalovirus status with high specificity and sensitivity. No immune exposure information besides CMV serostatus was available. Sequencing likely produced, as an artifact, a cluster of highly shared sequence variants.

The sample taken for sequencing was PBMCs. The origin of this receptor is a middle-aged woman in good health and CMV-seropositive.

The CDR3 is CASSQVRRDQPQHF. Here the CDR3 DNA reads TGCGCCAGCAGCCAAGTGAGACGGGATCAGCCCCAGCATTTT. The J gene is TRBJ1-5, the V gene TRBV4-1; D remains ambiguous. CDR1 and CDR2 (germline): MGHRA, YSYEKL. The ends were cut back, 1 base at V and 5 bases at J, with 9 bases in the middle. The CDR3 has 14 residues.